This T cell receptor (beta chain) was identified in a study of shared clonotypes between healthy human individuals. Whole-study results and caveats: Blood alone was sampled, and tissue repertoires likely differ. Large depth notwithstanding, sorted-subset sequencing proved incomplete by rarefaction. What naive subsets generally showed was a larger estimated richness than memory subsets showed.

The method was immunoSEQ multiplex PCR; TCRdb's version includes in-frame clones alone and lacks a portion of them. Among some 2 million clones listed, around 96% were seen once. Trimming stripped 4 bases from V and 4 bases from J, with 14 bases between. Germline CDR1 and CDR2: SGDLS and YYNGEE. The CDR3 runs 14 residues. Only one count was recorded for this clone. Its antigen is unknown. Terminally differentiated effector memory CD45RA+ cells were left out of the naive CD8 fraction, which was CD45RO-negative and positively selected for CCR7. Adult donors, all healthy and HIV-negative, had no recent acute infections or vaccinations.

This clonotype was sampled from a man aged 18 to 30 in good health. The gene calls are TRBV9 and TRBJ1-2; the D is unclear. The sequenced sample was naive CD8+ T cells sorted from blood. The CDR3 reads CASSPAGVTYGYTF. The CDR3 DNA sequence: TGTGCCAGCAGCCCAGCTGGAGTTACCTATGGCTACACCTTC.